One and the same sample provided the 4 T cell receptor beta chains below, sequenced in a study of blood T cells in healthy people across ages. Sample-barcoded 5' priming and a J-beta primer mix drove a second PCR of roughly 6 to 12 cycles. Each CDR3 protein is one row after TCRdb ran MiXCR on the 5' RACE reads. The sample shows around 800,000 distinct CDR3 sequences, about 45% of them seen only once. Material for sequencing was blood. The receptor source for this set is an elderly man in good health.

For this clonotype: One end of the junction is discordant with germline, which a read error may explain. V and J are TRBV20-1 and TRBJ2-1; D is undetermined. The CDR3 sequence is 13 residues long. Germline V gene lookup returns CDR1 DFQATT and CDR2 SNEGSKA (reference sequence). The DNA of the CDR3 is TGCGGTGCCTTGGCTGAGATCAGGAATGAGCAGTTCTTC. Translation: CGALAEIRNEQFF.

The count of this clonotype is one. The rearrangement joins TRBV10-3 to TRBJ2-7; 8 bases map to TRBD1. CDR1 ENHRY and CDR2 SYGVKD come from the germline V gene. Germline trimming cut 7 bases from V and 4 bases from J; bases unmatched to any gene: 6. This CDR3 has 13 amino acids. DNA for the CDR3: TGTGCCATCAATACCGGGACAGGTTACGAGCAGTACTTC. This sequence encodes CAINTGTGYEQYF.

The chain joins TRBV6-6 to TRBJ2-7; 9 positions match TRBD1. Germline V lookup: CDR1 MNHNY, CDR2 SVGAGI (reference sequence). The CDR3 has 13 amino acids. The V gene end was trimmed by 6 bases and the J gene end by 2 bases; junction bases not matched to a gene: 2. CDR3 protein: CASRGQGTYEQYF. The CDR3 coding sequence is TGTGCCAGCAGGGGACAGGGAACCTACGAGCAGTACTTC.

The V call is TRBV3-1, the J call TRBJ2-5, with D possibly being TRBD1 or TRBD2 (5 bases each). Trimming stripped 1 base from V and 1 base from J, with 7 bases between. CDR3 length: 14 residues. CDR1 and CDR2 (germline): LGHDT, YNNKEL (reference sequence). The CDR3 spells CASSQGDLQETQYF. CDR3 nucleotides: TGTGCCAGCAGCCAAGGGGACCTCCAAGAGACCCAGTACTTC.